Listed here are 13 T cell receptor beta chains from one sample, sequenced in a study of cytomegalovirus exposure and HLA in healthy donors. In the PCR, 60 Vbeta and 13 Jbeta primers were used. TCRdb's copy holds only in-frame clones and misses some; the assay was immunoSEQ multiplex PCR. The profile shows about 160,000 clones, 75% to 90% of them singletons. Sequencing was carried out using PBMCs. Receptors originate from a woman between 18 and 29 years old in good health and CMV-seronegative.

This sequence joins TRBV9 and TRBJ1-6; D remains unclear. CDR1 is SGDLS and CDR2 is YYNGEE in the germline V gene. V was trimmed by 1 base and J by 10 bases, leaving 12 bases between them. The CDR3 sequence is 14 residues long. Here the CDR3 reads CASSVRLQASPLHF. CDR3 DNA sequence: TGTGCCAGCAGCGTAAGGCTCCAGGCATCACCCCTCCACTTT.

CDR3 nucleotides: TGTGCCAGCAGCTCCAAAGACAGGGTGGAGACCCAGTACTTC. Translation: CASSSKDRVETQYF. The chain links TRBV5-4 to TRBJ2-5, with 7 bases that match TRBD1. The CDR3 runs to 14 residues. V lost 3 bases and J lost 5; bases outside the gene matches: 7. CDR1 is SGHNT and CDR2 is YYREEE in the germline V gene (reference sequence).

The chain has TRBV7-6 and TRBJ2-1, with TRBD2 matching over 9 bases. V was clipped by 0 bases and J by 7 bases; unmatched bases: 19. The CDR3 has 20 residues. Germline CDR1 reads SGHVS; CDR2 reads FNYEAQ. The CDR3 loop reads CASSLAGVGLAGSSGNEQFF. The CDR3 DNA reads TGTGCCAGCAGCTTAGCGGGGGTCGGGCTAGCGGGGTCCTCGGGGAATGAGCAGTTCTTC. The entire variable domain, with the rest obtained from reference TRBV7-6 and TRBJ2-1, is as follows: GAGVSQSPRYKVTKRGQDVALRCDPISGHVSLYWYRQALGQGPEFLTYFNYEAQQDKSGLPNDRFSAERPEGSISTLTIQRTEQRDSAMYRCASSLAGVGLAGSSGNEQFFGPGTRLTVL.

The rearrangement uses TRBV11-2 and TRBJ2-5; 7 bases are shared with TRBD1. Trimming took 0 bases from V and 7 from J; bases not matched to a gene: 11. This CDR3 contains 16 residues. Germline CDR1 reads SGHAT; CDR2 reads FQNNGV. The CDR3 is CASSLDVGTASGTQYF. The CDR3 nucleotides read TGTGCCAGCAGCTTAGACGTCGGGACAGCCTCGGGGACCCAGTACTTC.

The genes are TRBV27 and TRBJ2-1; TRBD1 matches 9 bases. This CDR3 is 17 amino acids long. Trimming took 7 bases from V and 0 from J; bases not matched to a gene: 10. Germline values: CDR1 MNHEY, CDR2 SMNVEV (reference sequence). The CDR3 region is CASTRNLGQGSYNEQFF. CDR3 sequence (DNA): TGTGCCAGCACCCGGAACCTGGGACAGGGCTCCTACAATGAGCAGTTCTTC.

The chain uses TRBV4-1 and TRBJ1-6; 8 bases align to TRBD1. CDR1 and CDR2 from the germline V gene are MGHRA and YSYEKL. V was pared by 0 bases and J by 9 bases, with 7 bases of the junction left unmatched. The CDR3 runs 16 residues. CDR3 sequence: CASSQDHPGTGSPLHF. The CDR3 nucleotides read TGCGCCAGCAGCCAAGACCACCCCGGGACAGGTTCACCCCTCCACTTT.

The chain has TRBV15 and TRBJ1-1; unclear D gene. V lost 0 bases and J 0 bases, leaving 2 bases between the germline ends. From germline, CDR1 is LNHNV and CDR2 YYDKDF (reference sequence). The CDR3 has 13 amino acids. CDR3 protein: CATSRDLNTEAFF. The DNA of the CDR3 is TGTGCCACCAGCAGAGACTTGAACACTGAAGCTTTCTTT.

This sequence joins TRBV6-5 and TRBJ1-1, with D unresolved. The CDR3 consists of 16 residues. Germline loops: CDR1 MNHEY, CDR2 SVGAGI. Trimming took off 1 base at V and 0 bases at J, with 12 bases between the two ends. The CDR3 region is CASSYWRPMMNTEAFF. CDR3 nucleotides: TGTGCCAGCAGTTACTGGAGACCAATGATGAACACTGAAGCTTTCTTT.

This rearrangement joins TRBV2 to TRBJ1-1; D perhaps matches TRBD1 (5 bases). The CDR3 covers 13 residues. Trimming removed 6 bases from V and 5 bases from J, with 13 bases in between. Looked up from germline, CDR1 is SNHLY and CDR2 is FYNNEI. CDR3 amino acids: CASSLGDTTEAFF. The CDR3, as DNA: TGTGCCAGCAGCCTAGGGGATACGACTGAAGCTTTCTTT.

This chain uses TRBV28 with TRBJ2-6; maybe TRBD1 (6 bases). This CDR3 contains 17 residues. CDR1 is MDHEN and CDR2 is SYDVKM in the germline V gene. The V end lost 1 base, the J end lost 0 bases, and 10 bases lay between the germline ends. The CDR3 sequence: CASSLFDRISGANVLTF. The CDR3 nucleotides are TGTGCCAGCAGTTTATTTGACAGGATCTCTGGGGCCAACGTCCTGACTTTC. The entire variable domain, with the rest obtained from reference TRBV28 and TRBJ2-6, is as follows: DVKVTQSSRYLVKRTGEKVFLECVQDMDHENMFWYRQDPGLGLRLIYFSYDVKMKEKGDIPEGYSVSREKKERFSLILESASTNQTSMYLCASSLFDRISGANVLTFGAGSRLTVL.

In its sample, this clone was seen a few times. The CDR3, as DNA: TGTGCCAGCAGGCCTACAGGGAAACGAGAGACCCAGTACTTC. This encodes CASRPTGKRETQYF. This sequence joins TRBV11-2 and TRBJ2-5; tentative D call: TRBD1 (6 bases). The germline gives CDR1 SGHAT, CDR2 FQNNGV. CDR3 length: 14 amino acids. Deletions cut 6 bases from V and 4 bases from J, with 15 bases between.

CDR3 nucleotides: TGTGCCAGCAGTGAAGGGGTGGAGAACACTGAAGCTTTCTTT. This encodes CASSEGVENTEAFF. The chain is built from TRBV6-5 and TRBJ1-1; D is perhaps TRBD1 (5 bases). The CDR3 runs 14 residues. The germline V and J ends were trimmed by 5 bases and 1 base, with 11 bases remaining between them. Germline V lookup: CDR1 MNHEY, CDR2 SVGAGI.

The rearrangement links TRBV7-9 to TRBJ1-1, with D unresolved. Germline CDR1 SEHNR, CDR2 FQNEAQ (reference sequence). The CDR3 is 12 residues long. Trimming removed 3 bases from V and 5 bases from J, with 7 bases in between. The CDR3 nucleotides read TGTGCCAGCAGCTTTTATCTGACTGAAGCTTTCTTT. It encodes CASSFYLTEAFF.